This T cell receptor (beta chain) stems from a study of T cell repertoires in cytomegalovirus infection. Study at large: Through public TCR beta signatures, both CMV infection and matching HLA type were indicated.

There are a few counts of this clonotype. Antigen: not known. Per the germline V gene, CDR1 is SGHTA and CDR2 is FQGNSA. V was shortened by 5 bases and J by 6 bases, with 9 bases between the two germline ends. The CDR3 runs 12 residues. TCRdb analysed the reads with MiXCR anew, one entry per CDR3 protein. The sample shows about 570,000 distinct CDR3 sequences, roughly 43% of them seen only once. Study-wide results and caveats: It was HLA-C-restricted CMV-specific TCR beta clonotypes that dominated the response ex vivo. The cumulative frequency of public TCR beta families distinguished individuals who carried CMV together with the relevant HLA.

The sequence came from a human donor in good health (CMV status not recorded). Some clones in this sample may be carry-over from other donors' samples. This sequence joins TRBV7-2 and TRBJ2-3, with D hard to call. The sequencing used cultured PBMCs, collected from culture after CMV antigen stimulation. The CDR3 loop is CASSGRWDTQYF. CDR3 in DNA: TGTGCCAGCAGCGGCAGGTGGGATACGCAGTATTTT.